Presented here are 3 T cell receptor beta chains from one specimen sequenced in a study of beta chain features in type 1 diabetes. The study reverse transcribed the entire isolated RNA, so it sequenced expressed TCRB transcripts. Profiling relied on immunoSEQ multiplex PCR, and the TCRdb table lists in-frame clones only, not all of them. The sample yields 300,000 to 400,000 clones, approximately 10% seen once. The sequencing input was naive CD4+ T cells from blood. All receptors come from a woman under 40 in good health.

This clone was seen only a few times. The chain recombines TRBV5-1 with TRBJ2-5, with TRBD2 matching 9 bases. The CDR3 is 15 amino acids. Germline V CDR1 and CDR2: SGHRS, YFSETQ. With 0 bases clipped from V and 5 bases from J, the junction kept 5 bases outside the gene matches. In DNA form, the CDR3 reads TGCGCCAGCAGCTTGGCCGGGACTAGCCAGGAGACCCAGTACTTC. It specifies CASSLAGTSQETQYF.

The V gene is TRBV11-1, the J gene TRBJ2-4; TRBD2 might be the D (5 bases). The CDR3 is 13 amino acids. V lost 8 bases, J lost 0 bases, and 8 bases lay in between. From germline, CDR1 is SGHAT and CDR2 FQDESV (reference sequence). This CDR3 is CASGGIAKNIQYF. The CDR3 nucleotides are TGTGCCAGCGGAGGAATAGCCAAAAACATTCAGTACTTC.

This clone was picked up many times. The J gene is TRBJ2-5, the V gene TRBV28; D is unclear. CDR1 is MDHEN, CDR2 SYDVKM, per germline. The CDR3 is 11 residues long. With 3 bases removed from V and 9 bases from J, the gap between germline ends came to 8 bases. CDR3 sequence (DNA): TGTGCCAGCAGTTTCGACTTGGCCCAGTACTTC. Translating gives CASSFDLAQYF.